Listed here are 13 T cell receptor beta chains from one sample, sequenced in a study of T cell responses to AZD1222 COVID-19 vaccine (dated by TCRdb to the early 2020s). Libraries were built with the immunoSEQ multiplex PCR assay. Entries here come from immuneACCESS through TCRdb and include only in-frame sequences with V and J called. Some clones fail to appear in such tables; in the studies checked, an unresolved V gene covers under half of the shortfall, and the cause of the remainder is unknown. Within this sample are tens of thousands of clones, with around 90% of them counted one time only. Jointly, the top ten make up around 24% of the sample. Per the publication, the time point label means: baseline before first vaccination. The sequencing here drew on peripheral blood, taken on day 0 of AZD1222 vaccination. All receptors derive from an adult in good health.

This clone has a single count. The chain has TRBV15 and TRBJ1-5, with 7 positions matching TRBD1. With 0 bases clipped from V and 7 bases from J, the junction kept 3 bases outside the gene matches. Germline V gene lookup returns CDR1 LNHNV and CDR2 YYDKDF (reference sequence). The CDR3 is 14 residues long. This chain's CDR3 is CATSRDRGYQPQHF. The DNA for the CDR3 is TGTGCCACCAGCAGAGACAGGGGGTACCAGCCCCAGCATTTT.

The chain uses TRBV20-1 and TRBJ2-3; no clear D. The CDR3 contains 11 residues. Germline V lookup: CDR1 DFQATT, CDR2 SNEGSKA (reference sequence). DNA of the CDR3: TGCAGCGCTCTCCGCACAGATACGCAGTATTTT. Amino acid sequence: CSALRTDTQYF.

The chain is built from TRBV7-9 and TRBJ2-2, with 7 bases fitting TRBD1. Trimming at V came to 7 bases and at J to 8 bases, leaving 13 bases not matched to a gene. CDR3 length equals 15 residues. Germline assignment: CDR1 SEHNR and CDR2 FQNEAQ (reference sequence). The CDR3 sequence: CASTPVGQVTGELFF. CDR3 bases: TGTGCCAGCACCCCAGTAGGACAGGTCACGGGGGAGCTGTTTTTT.

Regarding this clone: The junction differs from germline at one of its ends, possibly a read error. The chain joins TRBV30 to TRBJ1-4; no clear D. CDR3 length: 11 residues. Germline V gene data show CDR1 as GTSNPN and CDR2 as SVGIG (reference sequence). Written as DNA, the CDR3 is TGTACCTGTGCAACTAATGAAAAACTGTTTTTT. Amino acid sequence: CTCATNEKLFF.

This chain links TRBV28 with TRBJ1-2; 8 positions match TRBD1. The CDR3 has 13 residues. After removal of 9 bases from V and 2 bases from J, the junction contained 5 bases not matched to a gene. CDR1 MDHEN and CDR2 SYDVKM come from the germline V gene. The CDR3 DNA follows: TGTGCCAGTGGCAGGGGGCCGAACTATGGCTACACCTTC. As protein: CASGRGPNYGYTF.

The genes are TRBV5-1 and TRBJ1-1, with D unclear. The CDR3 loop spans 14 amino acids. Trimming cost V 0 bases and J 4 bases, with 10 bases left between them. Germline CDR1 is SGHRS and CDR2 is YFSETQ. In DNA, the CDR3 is TGCGCCAGCAGCTTGGATGCCCTTCGCACTGAAGCTTTCTTT. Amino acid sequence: CASSLDALRTEAFF.

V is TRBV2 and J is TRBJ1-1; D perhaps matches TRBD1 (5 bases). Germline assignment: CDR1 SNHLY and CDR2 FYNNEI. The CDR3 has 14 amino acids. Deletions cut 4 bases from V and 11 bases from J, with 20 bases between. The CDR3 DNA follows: TGTGCCAGCAGTGGCGTCAGGGCCGGGCTCGAGGCTTTCTTT. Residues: CASSGVRAGLEAFF.

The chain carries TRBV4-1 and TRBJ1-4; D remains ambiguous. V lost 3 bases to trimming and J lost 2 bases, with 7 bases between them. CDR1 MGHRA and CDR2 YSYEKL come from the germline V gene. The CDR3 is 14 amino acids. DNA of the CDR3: TGCGCCAGCAGCCATACAAGGACTAATGAAAAACTGTTTTTT. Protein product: CASSHTRTNEKLFF.

The CDR3 reads CASRHRTHEQYF. DNA of the CDR3: TGTGCCAGCAGGCATCGAACGCACGAGCAGTACTTC. The V and J genes are TRBV28 and TRBJ2-7; D unresolved. V lost 6 bases, J lost 5 bases, and 11 bases lay in between. This CDR3 contains 12 residues. Germline-derived CDR1 and CDR2 are MDHEN and SYDVKM.

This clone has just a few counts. CDR3 in DNA: TGCAGCGTAGAGCTACAGGAAAGGGATCGCGAGCAGTACTTC. It is translated as CSVELQERDREQYF. The J gene is TRBJ2-7, the V gene TRBV29-1; possibly TRBD1 for D (5 bases). CDR1 and CDR2 (germline): SQVTM, ANQGSEA. Trimming stripped 6 bases from V and 6 bases from J, with 21 bases between. This CDR3 contains 14 residues.

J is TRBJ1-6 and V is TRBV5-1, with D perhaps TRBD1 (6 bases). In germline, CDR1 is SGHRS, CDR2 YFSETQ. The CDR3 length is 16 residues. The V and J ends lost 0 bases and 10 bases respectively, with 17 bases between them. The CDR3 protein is CASSLAGRGFGSPLHF. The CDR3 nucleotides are TGCGCCAGCAGCTTGGCGGGCAGGGGTTTCGGATCACCCCTCCACTTT.

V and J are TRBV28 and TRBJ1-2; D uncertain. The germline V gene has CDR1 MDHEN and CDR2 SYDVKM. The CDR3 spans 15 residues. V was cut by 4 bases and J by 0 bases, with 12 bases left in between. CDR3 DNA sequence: TGTGCCAGCAGTTCCCCACAGAGAGCTAACTATGGCTACACCTTC. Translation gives CASSSPQRANYGYTF.

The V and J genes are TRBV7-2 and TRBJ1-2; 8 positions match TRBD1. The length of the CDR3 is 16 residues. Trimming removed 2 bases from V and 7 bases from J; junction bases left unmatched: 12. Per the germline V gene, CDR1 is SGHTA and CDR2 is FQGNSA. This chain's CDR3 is CASSLRGDRGGAGYTF. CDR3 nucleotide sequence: TGTGCCAGCAGCTTAAGGGGAGACAGGGGTGGAGCTGGCTACACCTTC.